The clone carrying this TCR beta chain was counted many times. Its antigen is currently unknown. The sequenced template was cDNA made from the entire isolated RNA. TCRdb's table, derived via immunoSEQ multiplex PCR, lists solely in-frame clones and lacks some. The table includes about 700,000 clones, 13% detected once. Using CD45RO/CCR7/CD25/CD127/CD95/CD27, CD4+ naive, central memory, regulatory and stem cell-like memory cells were sorted. The source of the sample is a study of beta chain features in type 1 diabetes. Findings and limits, study-wide: For Type 1 diabetes patients, all four CD4+ subsets carried TCRB CDR3s that were moderately but significantly shorter. Insertions were fewer and deletions more numerous at VDJ junctions in type 1 diabetes patients.

CDR1 is ENHRY, CDR2 SYGVKD, per germline. V was cut by 5 bases and J by 1 base, with 7 bases left in between. This CDR3 spans 13 amino acids. The sequencing sample was made of naive CD4+ T cells from blood. This clonotype was obtained from a man between 18 and 29 years old with type 1 diabetes. The V call is TRBV10-3, the J call TRBJ2-3; D gene uncertain. The DNA of the CDR3 is TGTGCCATCAGTAGACTCGGCACAGATACGCAGTATTTT. Translation: CAISRLGTDTQYF.